This passage covers 10 T cell receptor beta chains from one sample sequenced in a study of T cell repertoires in cytomegalovirus infection. The antigens for these receptors are not known. MiXCR was run by TCRdb on the reads, yielding one entry per CDR3 protein. The sample records about 570,000 distinct CDR3 sequences, about 39% being singletons. The material sequenced was cultured PBMCs, taken from culture after CMV antigen stimulation. The receptors were gathered from a human donor in good health (CMV status not recorded). Some clones in this sample may be carry-over from other donors' samples.

This chain uses TRBV28 with TRBJ1-2, with 7 positions matching TRBD1. Trimming removed 2 bases from V and 7 bases from J; junction bases left unmatched: 1. The CDR3 consists of 12 residues. Germline V gene data show CDR1 as MDHEN and CDR2 as SYDVKM. CDR3 in amino acids: CASSLGTAGYTF. The CDR3, as DNA: TGTGCCAGCAGTTTAGGGACAGCTGGCTACACCTTC.

J is TRBJ1-2 and V is TRBV7-2; maybe TRBD1 (5 bases). Germline CDR1 and CDR2: SGHTA and FQGNSA. The CDR3 consists of 12 residues. The V end was cut by 3 bases, the J end by 8 bases, with 10 bases between. CDR3 protein: CASSFLTDGYTF. CDR3 coding DNA: TGTGCCAGCAGCTTCCTGACAGACGGCTACACCTTC.

The chain uses TRBV7-2 and TRBJ2-1, with TRBD2 identical over 8 bases. Trimming took 5 bases from V and 6 from J; bases not matched to a gene: 6. Germline assignment: CDR1 SGHTA and CDR2 FQGNSA. The CDR3 runs to 14 residues. CDR3 sequence: CASSAQRESNEQFF. In DNA form, the CDR3 reads TGTGCCAGCAGCGCCCAGCGGGAGAGCAATGAGCAGTTCTTC.

CDR3 region: CASTRGLSYEQYF. For the CDR3, the DNA is TGTGCCAGCACCCGGGGTCTCTCCTACGAGCAGTACTTC. V gene TRBV6-6 combines with J gene TRBJ2-7; tentatively, D is TRBD2 (5 bases). Germline V lookup: CDR1 MNHNY, CDR2 SVGAGI (reference sequence). Trimming stripped 7 bases from V and 0 bases from J, with 10 bases between. The CDR3 is 13 amino acids.

V is TRBV7-6 and J is TRBJ2-5; possible D gene TRBD1, 8 bases. The CDR3 spans 16 residues. V shed 1 base and J shed 5 bases, with 17 bases lying between them. Germline assignment: CDR1 SGHVS and CDR2 FNYEAQ. The CDR3 is CASSLEVDREGETQYF. Written as DNA, the CDR3 is TGTGCCAGCAGCTTAGAAGTGGACAGGGAGGGGGAGACCCAGTACTTC. Filled out from reference TRBV7-6 and TRBJ2-5, the complete variable domain reads GAGVSQSPRYKVTKRGQDVALRCDPISGHVSLYWYRQALGQGPEFLTYFNYEAQQDKSGLPNDRFSAERPEGSISTLTIQRTEQRDSAMYRCASSLEVDREGETQYFGPGTRLLVL.

The rearrangement links TRBV7-2 to TRBJ1-3; D is perhaps TRBD1 (6 bases). Trimming cost V 4 bases and J 15 bases, with 16 bases left between them. Germline V gene lookup returns CDR1 SGHTA and CDR2 FQGNSA. This CDR3 spans 12 amino acids. The CDR3 reads CASSSRGQPGYF. In DNA, the CDR3 is TGTGCCAGCAGCTCGAGAGGACAGCCCGGATATTTT.

This clonotype was observed a few times. V gene TRBV28 combines with J gene TRBJ1-5, with a tentative D call TRBD1 (6 bases). Germline V lookup: CDR1 MDHEN, CDR2 SYDVKM. The CDR3 is made up of 15 amino acids. V was clipped by 2 bases and J by 7 bases, with 15 bases between them. CDR3 DNA: TGTGCCAGCAGTTTACGAGGGGGGCCAATCCAGCCCCAGCATTTT. Its protein is CASSLRGGPIQPQHF.

The CDR3, as DNA: TGTGCCAGCAGTCTAGGGGGGAGCGACACTGAAGCTTTCTTT. Amino acid sequence: CASSLGGSDTEAFF. The rearrangement joins TRBV28 to TRBJ1-1, with D perhaps matching TRBD1 (6 bases). Germline V gene data show CDR1 as MDHEN and CDR2 as SYDVKM. The CDR3 consists of 14 residues. Between the trimmed V and J ends, which lost 5 bases and 3 bases, there was a span of 13 bases. Full variable domain (missing parts from reference TRBV28 and TRBJ1-1): DVKVTQSSRYLVKRTGEKVFLECVQDMDHENMFWYRQDPGLGLRLIYFSYDVKMKEKGDIPEGYSVSREKKERFSLILESASTNQTSMYLCASSLGGSDTEAFFGQGTRLTVV.

The sample holds a few counts of this clonotype. The rearrangement joins TRBV7-2 to TRBJ2-1; D unclear. Germline V lookup: CDR1 SGHTA, CDR2 FQGNSA. Trimming pared 5 bases from V and 5 bases from J, leaving 13 bases between. The CDR3 is 14 residues long. The DNA for the CDR3 is TGTGCCAGCAGCCGTCGACGAGACCACAATGAGCAGTTCTTC. Translated, it gives CASSRRRDHNEQFF.

This chain uses TRBV20-1 with TRBJ1-4, with D unclear. The V gene's germline CDR1 is DFQATT and CDR2 SNEGSKA (reference sequence). The CDR3 is made up of 15 amino acids. V was shortened by 3 bases and J by 0 bases, with 11 bases between the two germline ends. The CDR3 nucleotides are TGCAGTGCTAGGTCTAACAGTGCAACTAATGAAAAACTGTTTTTT. It specifies CSARSNSATNEKLFF.